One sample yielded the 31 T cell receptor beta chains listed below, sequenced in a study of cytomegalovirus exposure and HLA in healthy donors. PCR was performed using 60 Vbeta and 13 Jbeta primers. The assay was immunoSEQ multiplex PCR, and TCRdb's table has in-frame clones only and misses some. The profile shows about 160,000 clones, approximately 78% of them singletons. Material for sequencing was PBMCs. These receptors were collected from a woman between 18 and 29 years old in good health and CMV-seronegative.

CDR3 nucleotide sequence: TGTGCCAGCAGCTTAATAGGGGGCGGCGCCTACAATGAGCAGTTCTTC. It specifies CASSLIGGGAYNEQFF. V gene TRBV11-2 combines with J gene TRBJ2-1, with TRBD1 matching 7 bases. V gave up 2 bases and J gave up 2 bases; unmatched junction bases: 6. The CDR3 totals 16 residues. Germline V gives CDR1 SGHAT, CDR2 FQNNGV.

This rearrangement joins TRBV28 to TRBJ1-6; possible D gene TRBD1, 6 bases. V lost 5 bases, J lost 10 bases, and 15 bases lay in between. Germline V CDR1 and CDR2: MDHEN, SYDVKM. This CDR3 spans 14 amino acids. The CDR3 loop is CASSPTGKLSPLHF. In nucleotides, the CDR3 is TGTGCCAGCAGTCCCACAGGGAAACTATCACCCCTCCACTTT.

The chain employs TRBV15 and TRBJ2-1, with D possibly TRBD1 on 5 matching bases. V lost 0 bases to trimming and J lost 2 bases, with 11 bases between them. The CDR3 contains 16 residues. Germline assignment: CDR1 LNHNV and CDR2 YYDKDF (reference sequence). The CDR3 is CATSREKNRPYNEQFF. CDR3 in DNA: TGTGCCACCAGCAGAGAAAAGAACAGGCCCTACAATGAGCAGTTCTTC.

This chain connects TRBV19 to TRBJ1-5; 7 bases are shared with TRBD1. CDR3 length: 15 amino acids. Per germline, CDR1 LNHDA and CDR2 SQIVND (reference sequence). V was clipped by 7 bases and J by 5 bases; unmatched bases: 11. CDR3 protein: CASTLRGQTHQPQHF. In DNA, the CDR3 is TGTGCCAGTACTCTACGGGGACAGACCCATCAGCCCCAGCATTTT. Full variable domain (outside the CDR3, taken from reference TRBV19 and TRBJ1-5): DGGITQSPKYLFRKEGQNVTLSCEQNLNHDAMYWYRQDPGQGLRLIYYSQIVNDFQKGDIAEGYSVSREKKESFPLTVTSAQKNPTAFYLCASTLRGQTHQPQHFGDGTRLSIL.

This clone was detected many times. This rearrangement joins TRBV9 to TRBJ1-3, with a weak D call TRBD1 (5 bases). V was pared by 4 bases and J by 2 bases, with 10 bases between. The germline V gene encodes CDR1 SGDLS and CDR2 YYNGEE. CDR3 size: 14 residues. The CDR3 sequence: CASSPTDAGNTIYF. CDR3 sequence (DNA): TGTGCCAGCAGCCCGACAGATGCTGGAAACACCATATATTTT.

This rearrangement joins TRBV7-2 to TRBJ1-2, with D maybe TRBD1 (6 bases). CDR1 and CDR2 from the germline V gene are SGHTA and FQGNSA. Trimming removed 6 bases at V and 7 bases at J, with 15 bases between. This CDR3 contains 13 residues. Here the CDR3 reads CASSLNRDTGYTF. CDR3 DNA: TGTGCCAGCAGTCTTAACCGGGACACTGGCTACACCTTC.

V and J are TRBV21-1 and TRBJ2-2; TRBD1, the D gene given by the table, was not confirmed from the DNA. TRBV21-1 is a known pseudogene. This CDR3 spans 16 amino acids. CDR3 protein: CASTIQGAKNTGELFF. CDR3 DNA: TGTGCCAGCACTATACAGGGGGCGAAGAACACCGGGGAGCTGTTTTTT.

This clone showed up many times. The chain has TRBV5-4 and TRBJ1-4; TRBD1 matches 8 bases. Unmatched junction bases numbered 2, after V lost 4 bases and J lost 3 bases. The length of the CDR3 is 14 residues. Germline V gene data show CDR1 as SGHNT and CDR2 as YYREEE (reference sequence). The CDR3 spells CASSLGQANEKLFF. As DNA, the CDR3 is TGTGCCAGCAGCCTGGGACAGGCTAATGAAAAACTGTTTTTT. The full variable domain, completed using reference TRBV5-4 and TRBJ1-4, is ETGVTQSPTHLIKTRGQQVTLRCSSQSGHNTVSWYQQALGQGPQFIFQYYREEENGRGNFPPRFSGLQFPNYSSELNVNALELDDSALYLCASSLGQANEKLFFGSGTQLSVL.

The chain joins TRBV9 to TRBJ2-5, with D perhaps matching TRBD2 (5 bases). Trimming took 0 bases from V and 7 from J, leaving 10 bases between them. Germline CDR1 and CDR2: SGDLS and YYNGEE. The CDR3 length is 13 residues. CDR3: CASSVDGVGTQYF. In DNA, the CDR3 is TGTGCCAGCAGCGTAGACGGGGTGGGGACCCAGTACTTC. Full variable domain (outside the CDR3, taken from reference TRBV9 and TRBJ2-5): DSGVTQTPKHLITATGQRVTLRCSPRSGDLSVYWYQQSLDQGLQFLIQYYNGEERAKGNILERFSAQQFPDLHSELNLSSLELGDSALYFCASSVDGVGTQYFGPGTRLLVL.

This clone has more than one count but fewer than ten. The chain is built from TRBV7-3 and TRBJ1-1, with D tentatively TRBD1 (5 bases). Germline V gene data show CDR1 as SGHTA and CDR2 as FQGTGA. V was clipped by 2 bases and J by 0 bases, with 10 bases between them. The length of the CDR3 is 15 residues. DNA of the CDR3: TGTGCCAGCAGCTTAGGAGGGACGGTGAACACTGAAGCTTTCTTT. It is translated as CASSLGGTVNTEAFF.

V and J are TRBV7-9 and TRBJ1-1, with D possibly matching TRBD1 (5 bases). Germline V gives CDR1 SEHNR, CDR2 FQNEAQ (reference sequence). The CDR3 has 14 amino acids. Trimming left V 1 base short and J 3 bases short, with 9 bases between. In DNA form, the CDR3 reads TGTGCCAGCAGCTTAGGAGGAGGGGACACTGAAGCTTTCTTT. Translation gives CASSLGGGDTEAFF.

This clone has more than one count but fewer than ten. CDR3 loop: CASSSSSGGADTQYF. CDR3 DNA sequence: TGTGCCAGCAGCAGTTCTAGCGGGGGGGCAGATACGCAGTATTTT. The V call is TRBV2, the J call TRBJ2-3; 12 bases align to TRBD2. Looked up from germline, CDR1 is SNHLY and CDR2 is FYNNEI. V lost 6 bases, J lost 4 bases, and 5 bases stayed unmatched. The CDR3 totals 15 residues.

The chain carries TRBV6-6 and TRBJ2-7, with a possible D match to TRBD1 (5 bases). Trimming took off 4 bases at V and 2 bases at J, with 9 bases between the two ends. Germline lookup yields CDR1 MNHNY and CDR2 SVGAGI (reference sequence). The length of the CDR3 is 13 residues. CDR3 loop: CASSSTDTYEQYF. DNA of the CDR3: TGTGCCAGCAGTTCGACAGATACCTACGAGCAGTACTTC.

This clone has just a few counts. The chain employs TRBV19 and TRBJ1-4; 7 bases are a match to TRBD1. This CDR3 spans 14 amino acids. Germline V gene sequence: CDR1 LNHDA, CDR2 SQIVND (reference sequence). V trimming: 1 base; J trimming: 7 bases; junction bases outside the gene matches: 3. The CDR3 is CASSIGTGPEKLFF. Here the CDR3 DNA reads TGTGCCAGTAGTATAGGGACAGGACCTGAAAAACTGTTTTTT.

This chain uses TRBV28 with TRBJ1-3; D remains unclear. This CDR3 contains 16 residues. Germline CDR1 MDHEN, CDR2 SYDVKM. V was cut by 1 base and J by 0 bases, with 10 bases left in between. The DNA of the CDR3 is TGTGCCAGCAGTTTATTATCTGCGTCCTCTGGAAACACCATATATTTT. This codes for CASSLLSASSGNTIYF. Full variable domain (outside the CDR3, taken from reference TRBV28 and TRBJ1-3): DVKVTQSSRYLVKRTGEKVFLECVQDMDHENMFWYRQDPGLGLRLIYFSYDVKMKEKGDIPEGYSVSREKKERFSLILESASTNQTSMYLCASSLLSASSGNTIYFGEGSWLTVV.

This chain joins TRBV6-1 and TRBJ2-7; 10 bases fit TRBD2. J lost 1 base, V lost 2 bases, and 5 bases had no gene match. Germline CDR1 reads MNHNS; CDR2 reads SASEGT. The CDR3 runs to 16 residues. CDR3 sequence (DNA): TGTGCCAGCAGTGAATACAAAGCGGGAGGGTCCTACGAGCAGTACTTC. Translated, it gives CASSEYKAGGSYEQYF.

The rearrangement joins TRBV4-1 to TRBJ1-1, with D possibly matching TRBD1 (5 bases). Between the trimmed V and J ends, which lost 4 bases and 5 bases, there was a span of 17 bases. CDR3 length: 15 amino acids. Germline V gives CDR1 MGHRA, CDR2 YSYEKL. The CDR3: CASSRDGLGGTEAFF. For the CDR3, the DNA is TGCGCCAGCAGCCGTGACGGGTTGGGGGGAACTGAAGCTTTCTTT.

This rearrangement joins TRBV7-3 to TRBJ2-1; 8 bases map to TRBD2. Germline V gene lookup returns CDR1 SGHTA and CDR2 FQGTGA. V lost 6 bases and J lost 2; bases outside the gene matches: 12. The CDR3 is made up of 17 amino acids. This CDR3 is CASSPGARGVTYNEQFF. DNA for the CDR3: TGTGCCAGCAGTCCCGGCGCGCGGGGGGTAACCTACAATGAGCAGTTCTTC.

For the CDR3, the DNA is TGCGCCAGCAGTAAGGTGGCGGGAGGGGCCAACGTCCTGACTTTC. Translated, it gives CASSKVAGGANVLTF. The chain is built from TRBV4-1 and TRBJ2-6; TRBD2 might be the D (6 bases). This CDR3 region has 15 residues. The germline gives CDR1 MGHRA, CDR2 YSYEKL. Trimming pared 6 bases from V and 4 bases from J, leaving 13 bases between.

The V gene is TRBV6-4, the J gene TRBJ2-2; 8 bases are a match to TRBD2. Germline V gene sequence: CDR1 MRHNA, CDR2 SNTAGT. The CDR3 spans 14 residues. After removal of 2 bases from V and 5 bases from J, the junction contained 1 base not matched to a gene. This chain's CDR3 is CASSDKRETGELFF. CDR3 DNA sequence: TGTGCCAGCAGTGACAAGCGGGAGACCGGGGAGCTGTTTTTT.

The CDR3 loop is CASSRQGLAEDSYNEQFF. The DNA for the CDR3 is TGCGCCAGCAGCCGCCAGGGCCTAGCGGAGGACTCCTACAATGAGCAGTTCTTC. V is TRBV4-1 and J is TRBJ2-1; the match to TRBD2 covers 7 bases. Germline trimming cut 4 bases from V and 0 bases from J; bases unmatched to any gene: 12. CDR1 and CDR2 (germline): MGHRA, YSYEKL. The CDR3 is made up of 18 amino acids.

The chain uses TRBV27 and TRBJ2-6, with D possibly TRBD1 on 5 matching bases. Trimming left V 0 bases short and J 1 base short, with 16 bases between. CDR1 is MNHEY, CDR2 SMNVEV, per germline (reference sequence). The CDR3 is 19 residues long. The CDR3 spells CASSLSVAGLKSGANVLTF. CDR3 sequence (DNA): TGTGCCAGCAGTTTATCAGTAGCAGGGCTTAAGTCTGGGGCCAACGTCCTGACTTTC.

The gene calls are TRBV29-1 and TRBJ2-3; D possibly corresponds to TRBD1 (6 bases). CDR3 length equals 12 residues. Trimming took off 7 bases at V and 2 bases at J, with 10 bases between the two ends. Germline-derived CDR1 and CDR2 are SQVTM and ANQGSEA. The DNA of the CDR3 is TGCAGCGCCAGGGGCGACACAGATACGCAGTATTTT. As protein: CSARGDTDTQYF.

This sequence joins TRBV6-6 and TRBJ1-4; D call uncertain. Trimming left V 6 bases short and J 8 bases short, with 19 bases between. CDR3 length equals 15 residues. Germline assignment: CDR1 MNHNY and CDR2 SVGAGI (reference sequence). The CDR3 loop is CASRGRSSHGEKLFF. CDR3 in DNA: TGTGCCAGCAGGGGCCGGTCCTCCCATGGGGAAAAACTGTTTTTT.

The DNA of the CDR3 is TGTGCCAGCTCACCACAGGGACTCGAGCAGTACTTC. This encodes CASSPQGLEQYF. The chain employs TRBV18 and TRBJ2-7; tentatively, D is TRBD2 (6 bases). The CDR3 length is 12 residues. Trimming pared 1 base from V and 6 bases from J, leaving 7 bases between. Germline V gives CDR1 KGHSH, CDR2 LQKENI.

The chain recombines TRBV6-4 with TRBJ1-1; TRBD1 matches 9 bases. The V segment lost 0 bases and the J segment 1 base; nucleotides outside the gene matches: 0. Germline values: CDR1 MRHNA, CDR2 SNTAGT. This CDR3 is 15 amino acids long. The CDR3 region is CASSDSGQGNTEAFF. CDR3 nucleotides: TGTGCCAGCAGTGACTCGGGACAGGGGAACACTGAAGCTTTCTTT.

This chain's CDR3 is CASSPFPGRITEAFF. The DNA of the CDR3 is TGTGCCAGCAGCCCATTCCCCGGGAGGATCACTGAAGCTTTCTTT. This chain uses TRBV9 with TRBJ1-1, with unresolved D. CDR1 is SGDLS, CDR2 YYNGEE, per germline. The germline V and J ends were trimmed by 4 bases and 4 bases, with 17 bases remaining between them. This CDR3 spans 15 amino acids.

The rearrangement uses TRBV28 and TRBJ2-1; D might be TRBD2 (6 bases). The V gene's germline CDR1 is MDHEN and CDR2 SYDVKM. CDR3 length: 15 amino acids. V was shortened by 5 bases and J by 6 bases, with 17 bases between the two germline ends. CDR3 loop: CASSPPAGNRNEQFF. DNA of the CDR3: TGTGCCAGCAGTCCCCCAGCGGGTAATCGCAATGAGCAGTTCTTC.

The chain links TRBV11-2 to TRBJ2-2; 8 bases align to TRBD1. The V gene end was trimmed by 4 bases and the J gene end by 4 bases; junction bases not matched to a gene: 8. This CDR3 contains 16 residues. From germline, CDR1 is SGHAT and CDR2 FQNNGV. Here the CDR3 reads CASSSPTGATTGELFF. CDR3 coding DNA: TGTGCCAGCAGCTCGCCGACAGGGGCCACCACCGGGGAGCTGTTTTTT.

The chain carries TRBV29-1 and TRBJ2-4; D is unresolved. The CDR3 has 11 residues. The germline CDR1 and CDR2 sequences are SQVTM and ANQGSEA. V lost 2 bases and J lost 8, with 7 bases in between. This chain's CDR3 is CSVEFGDIQYF. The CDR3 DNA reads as TGCAGCGTTGAATTTGGAGACATTCAGTACTTC.

This CDR3 reads CASSHGDRVSGANVLTF. DNA for the CDR3: TGTGCCAGCAGCCATGGGGACAGGGTTTCTGGGGCCAACGTCCTGACTTTC. The chain is built from TRBV4-2 and TRBJ2-6; 9 bases fit TRBD1. V trimming: 3 bases; J trimming: 1 base; junction bases outside the gene matches: 4. CDR1 and CDR2 from the germline V gene are LGHNA and YNFKEQ. The CDR3 has 17 amino acids.